This is a list of T cell receptor beta chains from one sample in a study of post-analysis software for immune sequencing data. Via MiXCR, TCRdb re-called the PCR reads, giving one row per CDR3 protein. The sample holds hundreds of thousands of distinct CDR3 sequences, 25% to 30% seen once. Material: blood. The receptors shown here come from a girl aged 10 to 17 with multiple sclerosis. The CDR3 runs from the conserved cysteine through the conserved F or W. D genes are given only for firm matches. Not all rows give a size; the values are once, few, many and, for expanded clones, a class.

11,TRBV12-3/TRBV12-4,-,few,TRBJ2-1,CASNTWNEQFF,TGTGCCAGCAATACGTGGAATGAGCAGTTCTTC
15,TRBV7-2,-,many,TRBJ2-7,CASSRTGRGSYEQYF,TGTGCCAGCAGCCGAACAGGGAGGGGCTCCTACGAGCAGTACTTC
13,TRBV12-3/TRBV12-4,TRBD1,-,TRBJ1-2,CASRPTGIHGYTF,TGTGCCAGCAGACCGACAGGGATCCATGGCTACACCTTC
18,TRBV4-2,TRBD2,-,TRBJ2-1,CASSQIAGAASSYNEQFF,TGTGCCAGCAGCCAGATAGCGGGGGCCGCTAGCTCCTACAATGAGCAGTTCTTC
17,TRBV6-1,TRBD1,few,TRBJ1-6,CASTRTPGGTYNSPLHF,TGTGCCAGCACCCGAACACCAGGGGGCACCTATAATTCACCCCTCCACTTT
13,TRBV2,-,-,TRBJ1-2,CASSDFPGYGYTF,TGTGCCAGCAGTGATTTCCCAGGCTATGGCTACACCTTC
12,TRBV20-1,TRBD1,many,TRBJ1-2,CSARTGGASYTF,TGCAGTGCAAGGACAGGGGGCGCGAGCTACACCTTC
15,TRBV19,-,once,TRBJ2-5,CASSYRGADGETQYF,TGTGCCAGTAGCTACCGCGGGGCCGACGGGGAGACCCAGTACTTC
13,TRBV29-1,-,few,TRBJ1-5,CSVGVSPAEPQHF,TGCAGCGTTGGTGTTTCCCCTGCGGAGCCCCAGCATTTT
13,TRBV15,-,few,TRBJ2-3,CATSRDLPDTQYF,TGTGCCACCAGCAGAGATCTCCCAGATACGCAGTATTTT
10,TRBV29-1,-,many,TRBJ2-3,CSAIWDTQYF,TGCAGCGCAATTTGGGATACGCAGTATTTT
19,TRBV10-3,-,-,TRBJ2-3,CAISEPMGRGRGTTDTQYF,TGTGCCATCAGTGAGCCGATGGGGAGGGGGCGGGGAACAACAGATACGCAGTATTTT
14,TRBV7-2,TRBD1,-,TRBJ1-2,CASSPRGQGNGYTF,TGTGCCAGCAGCCCCCGCGGACAGGGGAATGGCTACACCTTC
13,TRBV6-1,-,once,TRBJ1-1,CAGRVTGLSEAFF,TGTGCCGGCAGGGTTACAGGGCTGTCTGAAGCTTTCTTT
12,TRBV20-1,-,few,TRBJ2-7,CSATEGGHEQYF,TGCAGTGCAACCGAGGGGGGCCACGAGCAGTACTTC
15,TRBV6-5,-,-,TRBJ1-1,CASSYSGLLNTEAFF,TGTGCCAGCAGTTACTCAGGACTTCTGAACACTGAAGCTTTCTTT
15,TRBV5-1,TRBD1,-,TRBJ1-2,CASSLPTTGAKGYTF,TGCGCCAGCAGCTTGCCTACGACAGGGGCGAAAGGCTACACCTTC
14,TRBV6-2/TRBV6-3,TRBD2,-,TRBJ2-3,CASATRGVTDTQYF,TGTGCCAGCGCAACGCGGGGGGTCACAGATACGCAGTATTTT
12,TRBV5-1,-,-,TRBJ2-1,CASSIGHQEQFF,TGCGCCAGCAGCATCGGACACCAAGAGCAGTTCTTC
13,TRBV7-2,TRBD1,-,TRBJ1-1,CASSSQGGGEAFF,TGTGCCAGCAGCTCCCAGGGGGGGGGGGAAGCTTTCTTT
16,TRBV20-1,-,-,TRBJ1-5,CSAPDQGNIGNQPQHF,TGCAGTGCTCCCGATCAGGGGAATATAGGCAATCAGCCCCAGCATTTT
15,TRBV4-1,-,-,TRBJ2-4,CASSQLMGLVNIQYF,TGCGCCAGCAGCCAACTAATGGGCTTGGTAAACATTCAGTACTTC
15,TRBV29-1,TRBD1,-,TRBJ2-5,CSVGQENFIQETQYF,TGCAGCGTCGGACAGGAGAACTTTATCCAAGAGACCCAGTACTTC
16,TRBV4-2,-,few,TRBJ1-6,CASSPSLDSEWSPLHF,TGTGCCAGCAGCCCTAGCCTGGACAGTGAGTGGTCACCCCTCCACTTT
14,TRBV29-1,-,-,TRBJ1-2,CSVPGGGYNYGHTF,TGCAGCGTTCCCGGGGGCGGTTATAACTATGGCCACACCTTC
12,TRBV5-5,-,-,TRBJ2-7,CASSGNDYEQYF,TGTGCCAGCAGCGGGAACGATTACGAGCAGTACTTC
16,TRBV5-1,TRBD1,-,TRBJ2-3,CAGSTGQGLGSDTQYF,TGCGCCGGCAGCACGGGACAGGGCCTCGGGTCAGATACGCAGTATTTT
22,TRBV7-2,TRBD2,-,TRBJ2-7,CASSLATGISGRRPHLPYEQYF,TGTGCCAGCAGCTTAGCGACAGGGATAAGCGGGAGGCGGCCACACCTACCCTACGAGCAGTACTTC
12,TRBV6-6,TRBD1,-,TRBJ2-7,CASSHDRVGQYF,TGTGCCAGCAGTCACGACAGGGTCGGGCAGTACTTC
16,TRBV24-1,TRBD2,few,TRBJ2-1,CATSDPAGTTINEQFF,TGTGCCACCAGTGATCCGGCCGGGACTACAATCAATGAGCAGTTCTTC
17,TRBV27,-,many,TRBJ1-2,CASSLGAVAGSFYGYTF,TGTGCCAGCAGCCTAGGGGCGGTGGCAGGGTCCTTCTATGGCTACACCTTC
17,TRBV4-2,TRBD1,-,TRBJ2-3,CASSQVIGDRGTDTQYF,TGTGCCAGCAGCCAAGTCATTGGCGACAGGGGTACAGATACGCAGTATTTT
16,TRBV12-3/TRBV12-4,TRBD1,-,TRBJ2-2,CTSSLRRTGNTGELFF,TGTACCAGCAGTTTGCGGCGGACAGGGAACACCGGGGAGCTGTTTTTT
14,TRBV5-1,-,-,TRBJ2-3,CASSLRQYTDTQYF,TGCGCCAGCAGCTTGCGCCAGTACACAGATACGCAGTATTTT
11,TRBV7-2,-,few,TRBJ2-5,CASGAGETQYF,TGTGCCAGCGGGGCTGGGGAGACCCAGTACTTC
14,TRBV6-1,TRBD2,-,TRBJ2-5,CASTLAGIGHEQYF,TGTGCCAGCACACTAGCGGGAATAGGACATGAGCAGTACTTC
13,TRBV29-1,TRBD1,-,TRBJ2-5,CSVHPGQQETQYF,TGCAGCGTACATCCGGGACAGCAAGAGACCCAGTACTTC
14,TRBV6-5,TRBD1,few,TRBJ1-4,CASSAGTGGEKLFF,TGTGCCAGCAGTGCCGGGACAGGGGGTGAAAAACTGTTTTTT
12,TRBV29-1,TRBD1,few,TRBJ2-5,CSGGQGQETQYF,TGCAGCGGTGGACAGGGGCAAGAGACCCAGTACTTC
11,TRBV20-1,-,-,TRBJ1-4,CSAGYRDVLFF,TGCAGTGCCGGTTACAGGGATGTACTGTTTTTT
19,TRBV7-2,-,-,TRBJ1-2,CASSFHQRSTRSGNNGYTF,TGTGCCAGCAGCTTCCACCAGCGCTCCACCCGATCCGGGAATAATGGCTACACCTTC
14,TRBV27,-,few,TRBJ2-7,CASSATGPVYEQYF,TGTGCCAGCAGTGCGACAGGCCCCGTCTACGAGCAGTACTTC
13,TRBV11-2,-,few,TRBJ2-7,CASSLVQLGEQYF,TGTGCCAGCAGCTTAGTCCAGCTCGGCGAGCAGTACTTC
15,TRBV7-2,TRBD2,once,TRBJ2-4,CASSWGLAGANIQYF,TGTGCCAGCAGCTGGGGACTAGCGGGAGCAAACATTCAGTACTTC
12,TRBV29-1,-,few,TRBJ1-5,CSTRDGNQPQHF,TGCAGCACAAGGGATGGCAATCAGCCCCAGCATTTT
12,TRBV29-1,TRBD1,-,TRBJ1-2,CSVVYRGSGYTF,TGCAGCGTTGTTTACAGGGGCTCTGGCTACACCTTC
18,TRBV2,TRBD2,-,TRBJ2-3,CASRGLLLAGARGDTQYF,TGTGCCAGCAGAGGCCTCCTACTAGCGGGGGCACGGGGGGATACGCAGTATTTT
13,TRBV10-3,-,-,TRBJ1-6,CAISETDHSPLHF,TGTGCCATCAGTGAGACCGACCATTCACCCCTCCACTTT
12,TRBV2,-,-,TRBJ1-2,CASIGGNYGYTF,TGTGCCAGCATCGGGGGAAACTATGGCTACACCTTC
14,TRBV10-3,-,-,TRBJ1-5,CATKGGAGYQPQHF,TGTGCCACTAAGGGGGGGGCCGGATATCAGCCCCAGCATTTT
17,TRBV9,TRBD1,-,TRBJ1-1,CASSAGVTGKMNTEAFF,TGTGCCAGCAGCGCGGGGGTGACAGGGAAGATGAACACTGAAGCTTTCTTT
12,TRBV28,-,-,TRBJ2-7,CASSLRTSEQYF,TGTGCCAGCAGTTTACGAACATCCGAGCAGTACTTC